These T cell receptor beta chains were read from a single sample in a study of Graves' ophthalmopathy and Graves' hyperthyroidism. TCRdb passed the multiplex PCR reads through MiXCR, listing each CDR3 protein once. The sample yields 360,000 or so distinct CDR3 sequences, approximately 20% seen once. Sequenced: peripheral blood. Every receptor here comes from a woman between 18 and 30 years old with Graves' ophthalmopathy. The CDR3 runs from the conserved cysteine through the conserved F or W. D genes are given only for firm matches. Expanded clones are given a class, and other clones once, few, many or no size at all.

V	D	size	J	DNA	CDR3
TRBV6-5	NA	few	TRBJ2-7	TGTGCCAGCAGTTATGGGGTGGCGGGACACGGATACGAGCAGTACTTC	CASSYGVAGHGYEQYF
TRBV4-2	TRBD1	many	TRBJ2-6	TGTGCCAGCAGCCCGGTGGGGACAGGGACTTCTGGGGCCAACGTCCTGACTTTC	CASSPVGTGTSGANVLTF
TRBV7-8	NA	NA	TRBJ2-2	TGTGCCAGCAGCGATCCTTTAGCTGCGTACTCGAACACCGGGGAGCTGTTTTTT	CASSDPLAAYSNTGELFF
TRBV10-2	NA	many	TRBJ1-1	TGCGCCAGTTGGAGCACTGAAGCTTTCTTT	CASWSTEAFF
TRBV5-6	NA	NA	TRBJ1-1	TGTGCCAGCAGTGGGACATCAGACACTGAAGCTTTCTTT	CASSGTSDTEAFF
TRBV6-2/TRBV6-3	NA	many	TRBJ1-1	TGTGCCAGCAGTTACGTCGGGCGGAACACTGAAGCTTTCTTT	CASSYVGRNTEAFF
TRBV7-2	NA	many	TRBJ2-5	TGTGCCAGCAGCCCAGCAATGGAGACCCAGTACTTC	CASSPAMETQYF
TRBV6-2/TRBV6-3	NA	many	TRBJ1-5	TGTGCCAGCAGTTACCCCGGGGACCAGCATTTT	CASSYPGDQHF
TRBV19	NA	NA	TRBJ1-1	TGTGCCAGTAGGCCGCGGTCCGAGAACACTGAAGCTTTCTTT	CASRPRSENTEAFF
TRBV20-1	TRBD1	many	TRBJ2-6	TGCAGTGCTAGAGATCCCTGGGAGGACAGGGGCCGCCCTGGGGCCAACGTCCTGACTTTC	CSARDPWEDRGRPGANVLTF
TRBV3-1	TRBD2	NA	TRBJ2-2	TGTGCCAGCAGCCCAATCCCGGGGGGCACCGGGGAGCTGTTTTTT	CASSPIPGGTGELFF
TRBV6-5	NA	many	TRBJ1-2	TGTGCCAGCAGTTATCGTGATTTAGGGTATATGGACTATGGCTACACCTTC	CASSYRDLGYMDYGYTF